What follows are 3 T cell receptor beta chains derived from one specimen sequenced in a study of blood T cells in healthy people across ages. Combining a sample-barcoded 5' primer with a J-beta primer mix, a second PCR ran for roughly 7 to 11 cycles. TCRdb redid the calling of the 5' RACE reads with MiXCR, one entry per CDR3 protein. There are around 1,800,000 distinct CDR3 sequences in the sample; around 42% occur only once, and 20% to 25% lies in the top ten. Sequenced input: blood. Source of these receptors: a human donor in good health.

In DNA form, the CDR3 reads TGTGCCAGCAGCGGGAATGAAGGGACTGAAGCTTTCTTT. Its protein is CASSGNEGTEAFF. The chain is built from TRBV7-3 and TRBJ1-1; D unclear. Germline loops: CDR1 SGHTA, CDR2 FQGTGA. The CDR3 loop spans 13 amino acids. Trimming pared 5 bases from V and 5 bases from J, leaving 12 bases between.

This clonotype turned up a few times. The chain employs TRBV4-3 and TRBJ2-5; D gene uncertain. Germline V gene data show CDR1 as LGHNA and CDR2 as YSLEER. V was shortened by 0 bases and J by 5 bases, with 7 bases between the two germline ends. The CDR3 covers 13 residues. CDR3 nucleotides: TGCGCCAGCAGCCAAGATCTTTACGAGACCCAGTACTTC. Its protein product is CASSQDLYETQYF.

On this clonotype itself: An end of the junction differs from the germline gene, which may be a read error. The CDR3: CANSHESGTDTQYF. CDR3 DNA sequence: TGTGCCAACAGCCACGAGTCCGGCACAGATACGCAGTATTTT. The V call is TRBV14, the J call TRBJ2-3, with D hard to call. The germline V gene encodes CDR1 SGHDN and CDR2 FVKESK. This CDR3 spans 14 amino acids.